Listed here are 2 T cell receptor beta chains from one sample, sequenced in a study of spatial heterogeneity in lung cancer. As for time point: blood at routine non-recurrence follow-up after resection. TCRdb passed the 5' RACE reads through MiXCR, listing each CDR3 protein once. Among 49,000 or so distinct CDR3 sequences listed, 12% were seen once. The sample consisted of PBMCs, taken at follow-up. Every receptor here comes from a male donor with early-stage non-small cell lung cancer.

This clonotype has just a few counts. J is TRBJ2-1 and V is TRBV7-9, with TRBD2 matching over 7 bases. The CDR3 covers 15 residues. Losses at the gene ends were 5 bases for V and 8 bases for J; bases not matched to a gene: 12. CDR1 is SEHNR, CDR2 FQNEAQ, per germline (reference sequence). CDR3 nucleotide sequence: TGTGCCAGCAGCAACGGGGGGATTCTACCCCATGAGCAGTTCTTC. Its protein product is CASSNGGILPHEQFF.

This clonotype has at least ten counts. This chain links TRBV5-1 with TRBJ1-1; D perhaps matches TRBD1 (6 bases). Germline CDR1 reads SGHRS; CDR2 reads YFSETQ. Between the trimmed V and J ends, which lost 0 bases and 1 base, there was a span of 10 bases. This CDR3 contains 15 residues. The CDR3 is CASSLVGQENTEAFF. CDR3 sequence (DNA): TGCGCCAGCAGCTTGGTGGGACAAGAGAACACTGAAGCTTTCTTT.